The clone carrying this TCR beta chain appeared a few times. The antigen remains undetermined. This sample was included in a study of cytomegalovirus exposure and HLA in healthy donors. The CDR3 sequence is 16 residues long. V lost 1 base and J lost 7; bases outside the gene matches: 8. The germline V gene has CDR1 SGHNT and CDR2 YYREEE (reference sequence). General study findings and limits: Investigators reported 150 to 200 TCR beta chains as tied to cytomegalovirus. Previous analysis showed most TCR beta V segments were productive about 87% or about 30% of the time.

With 60 Vbeta and 13 Jbeta primers, the PCR was carried out. Some clones are missing from TCRdb's copy, which holds only in-frame ones; the method was immunoSEQ multiplex PCR. The repertoire consists of some 160,000 clones, with 9.4% occurring once and the leading ten covering 1.5% to 2%. Sequenced sample: PBMCs. The clonotype was recovered from a male donor in good health and CMV-seronegative. V gene TRBV5-4 combines with J gene TRBJ2-1; 10 positions agree with TRBD2. CDR3 in amino acids: CASSLPSGRDVNEQFF. CDR3 DNA: TGTGCCAGCAGCTTGCCTAGCGGGAGAGATGTTAATGAGCAGTTCTTC.